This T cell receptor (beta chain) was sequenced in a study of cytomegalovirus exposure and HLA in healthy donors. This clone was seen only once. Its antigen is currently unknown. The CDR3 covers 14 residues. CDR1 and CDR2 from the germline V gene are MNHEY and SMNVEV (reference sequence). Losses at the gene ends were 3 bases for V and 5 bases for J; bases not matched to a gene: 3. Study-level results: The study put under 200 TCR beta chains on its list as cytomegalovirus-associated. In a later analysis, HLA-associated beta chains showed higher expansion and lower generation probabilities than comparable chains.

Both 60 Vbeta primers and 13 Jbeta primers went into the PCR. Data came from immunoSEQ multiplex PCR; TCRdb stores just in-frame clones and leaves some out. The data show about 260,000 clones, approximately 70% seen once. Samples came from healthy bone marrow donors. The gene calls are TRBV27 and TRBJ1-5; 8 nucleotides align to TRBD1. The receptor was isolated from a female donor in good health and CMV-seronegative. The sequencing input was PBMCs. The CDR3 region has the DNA TGTGCCAGCAGTTTGACAGGGGAAGATCAGCCCCAGCATTTT. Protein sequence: CASSLTGEDQPQHF.